This T cell receptor (beta chain) was identified during a study of blood T cell repertoires in COVID-19. Sequencing used immunoSEQ multiplex PCR; TCRdb keeps in-frame clones, though not all of them. This table holds about 150,000 clones, over 80% found once. This sequence was found in a woman between 45 and 60 years old who had been exposed to COVID-19. The sample consisted of PBMCs or T cells enriched from blood (not recorded which).

The CDR3 DNA reads as TGCGCCAGCAGCTTACCGGGACAGGGGGACCTAGCGGGAGGGTTCAATGAGCAGTTCTTC. Translated, it gives CASSLPGQGDLAGGFNEQFF. The chain couples TRBV5-1 to TRBJ2-1; D is perhaps TRBD2 (12 bases). CDR3 length: 20 residues. V lost 2 bases and J 6 bases, leaving 30 bases between the germline ends. The germline CDR1 and CDR2 sequences are SGHRS and YFSETQ.